The clone carrying this T cell receptor (beta chain) was recorded once. Its specificity is not known. This CDR3 is 12 amino acids long. Per germline, CDR1 ENHRY and CDR2 SYGVKD. V lost 4 bases and J lost 4, with 8 bases in between. The data belong to a study of cytomegalovirus exposure and HLA in healthy donors. Regarding the study as a whole: The authors assumed roughly uniform sequencing depth across donors for presence/absence analyses. The authors judged a highly shared variant cluster likely a sequencing artifact.

Primers: 60 Vbeta forward and 13 Jbeta reverse. The method was immunoSEQ multiplex PCR; TCRdb's version includes in-frame clones alone and lacks a portion of them. The repertoire holds 200,000 to 250,000 clones, with more than 70% as singletons. Sequenced material: PBMCs. The receptor was derived from a human donor in good health. This rearrangement joins TRBV10-3 to TRBJ2-7, with D possibly matching TRBD1 (6 bases). The CDR3 here is CAISGTVYEQYF. For the CDR3, the DNA is TGTGCCATCAGTGGGACAGTGTACGAGCAGTACTTC.